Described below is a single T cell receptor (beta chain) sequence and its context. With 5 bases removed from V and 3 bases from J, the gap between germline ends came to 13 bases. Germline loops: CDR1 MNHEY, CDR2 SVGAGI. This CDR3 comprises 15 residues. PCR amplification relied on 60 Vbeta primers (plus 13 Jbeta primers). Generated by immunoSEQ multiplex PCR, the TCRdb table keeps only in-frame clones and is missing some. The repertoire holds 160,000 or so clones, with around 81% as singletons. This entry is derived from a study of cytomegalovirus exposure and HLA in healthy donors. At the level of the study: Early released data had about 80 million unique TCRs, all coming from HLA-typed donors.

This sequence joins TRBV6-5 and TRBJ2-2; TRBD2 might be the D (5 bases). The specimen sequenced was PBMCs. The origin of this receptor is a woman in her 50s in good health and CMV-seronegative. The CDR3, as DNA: TGTGCCAGCAGTCCTAACCCGGGATACACCGGGGAGCTGTTTTTT. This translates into CASSPNPGYTGELFF.